These T cell receptor beta chains were read from a single sample in a study of multiple sclerosis patients with progressive multifocal leukoencephalopathy. The method was immunoSEQ multiplex PCR; TCRdb's version includes in-frame clones alone and lacks a portion of them. The sample includes around 25,000 clones, less than 95% of them seen just once. The sequencing used PBMCs, collected from a patient treated with natalizumab. The receptor set was obtained from a man aged 30-40 years with multiple sclerosis. Both conserved end residues are part of each CDR3. Fields, in order: J gene, clone size, D gene, V gene, CDR3 length, CDR3 protein, CDR3 DNA. D genes are given only for firm matches. Size tells how often a clone was seen (once, few, many) or the class of an expanded clone, and some rows leave it out.

J gene: TRBJ2-5
clone size: .
D gene: TRBD2
V gene: TRBV5-8
CDR3 length: 14
CDR3 protein: CASSFAGAVQTQYF
CDR3 DNA: TGTGCCAGCAGCTTCGCGGGAGCCGTGCAGACCCAGTACTTC

J gene: TRBJ1-1
clone size: .
D gene: .
V gene: TRBV9
CDR3 length: 16
CDR3 protein: CASSVEARHPTPEAFF
CDR3 DNA: TGTGCCAGCAGCGTAGAGGCGCGACACCCCACTCCTGAAGCTTTCTTT

J gene: TRBJ2-7
clone size: .
D gene: .
V gene: TRBV5-6
CDR3 length: 15
CDR3 protein: CASSLGGSLSYEQYF
CDR3 DNA: TGTGCCAGCAGCTTGGGTGGGTCCCTTTCCTACGAGCAGTACTTC

J gene: TRBJ2-7
clone size: .
D gene: TRBD2
V gene: TRBV5-5
CDR3 length: 15
CDR3 protein: CASSAGGSDSYEQYF
CDR3 DNA: TGTGCCAGCAGCGCGGGGGGGTCTGATTCCTACGAGCAGTACTTC

J gene: TRBJ2-5
clone size: .
D gene: .
V gene: TRBV7-2
CDR3 length: 16
CDR3 protein: CASSNRPRTYQETQYF
CDR3 DNA: TGTGCCAGCAGCAATAGACCGCGGACCTACCAAGAGACCCAGTACTTC

J gene: TRBJ1-2
clone size: .
D gene: .
V gene: TRBV4-3
CDR3 length: 15
CDR3 protein: CASSQDSHGGLDYTF
CDR3 DNA: TGCGCCAGCAGCCAAGACAGCCATGGGGGGCTGGACTACACCTTC

J gene: TRBJ2-3
clone size: .
D gene: .
V gene: TRBV5-6
CDR3 length: 17
CDR3 protein: CASSLDHFPRFTDTQYF
CDR3 DNA: TGTGCCAGCAGCTTGGACCATTTTCCTCGCTTCACAGATACGCAGTATTTT

J gene: TRBJ1-5
clone size: .
D gene: .
V gene: TRBV5-5
CDR3 length: 14
CDR3 protein: CASSLYNSNQPQHF
CDR3 DNA: TGTGCCAGCAGCTTATATAATAGCAATCAGCCCCAGCATTTT

J gene: TRBJ2-5
clone size: .
D gene: .
V gene: TRBV7-3
CDR3 length: 13
CDR3 protein: CASSFSGSETQYF
CDR3 DNA: TGTGCCAGCAGCTTTTCAGGGTCAGAGACCCAGTACTTC

J gene: TRBJ1-1
clone size: few
D gene: TRBD1
V gene: TRBV19
CDR3 length: 12
CDR3 protein: CASRTGGAEAFF
CDR3 DNA: TGTGCCAGTAGGACAGGGGGAGCGGAAGCTTTCTTT

J gene: TRBJ2-1
clone size: .
D gene: .
V gene: TRBV11-3
CDR3 length: 15
CDR3 protein: CASSLGRLARGEQFF
CDR3 DNA: TGTGCCAGCAGCTTAGGGCGTCTAGCGCGCGGGGAGCAGTTCTTC

J gene: TRBJ2-7
clone size: .
D gene: TRBD2
V gene: TRBV7-8
CDR3 length: 15
CDR3 protein: CASSLIAGEGREQYF
CDR3 DNA: TGTGCCAGCAGCTTAATAGCGGGAGAGGGGCGCGAGCAGTACTTC

J gene: TRBJ2-1
clone size: .
D gene: .
V gene: TRBV25-1
CDR3 length: 11
CDR3 protein: CASSEGGRQFF
CDR3 DNA: TGTGCCAGCAGCGAGGGGGGGCGGCAGTTCTTC

J gene: TRBJ1-1
clone size: .
D gene: .
V gene: TRBV4-3
CDR3 length: 13
CDR3 protein: CASSKRSYTEAFF
CDR3 DNA: TGCGCCAGCAGCAAGAGATCCTACACTGAAGCTTTCTTT

J gene: TRBJ2-2
clone size: once
D gene: TRBD1
V gene: TRBV5-5
CDR3 length: 16
CDR3 protein: CASSRRGTGSTGELFF
CDR3 DNA: TGTGCCAGCAGCCGACGGGGGACAGGGTCCACCGGGGAGCTGTTTTTT

J gene: TRBJ1-5
clone size: .
D gene: .
V gene: TRBV15
CDR3 length: 12
CDR3 protein: CATSGKNQPQHF
CDR3 DNA: TGTGCCACCAGCGGGAAGAATCAGCCCCAGCATTTT

J gene: TRBJ2-3
clone size: .
D gene: TRBD1
V gene: TRBV18
CDR3 length: 15
CDR3 protein: CASSPGQGNTDTQYF
CDR3 DNA: TGTGCCAGCTCACCCGGACAGGGGAACACAGATACGCAGTATTTT

J gene: TRBJ1-2
clone size: few
D gene: TRBD1
V gene: TRBV7-9
CDR3 length: 19
CDR3 protein: CASSPRDRGPPGANYGYTF
CDR3 DNA: TGTGCCAGCAGCCCTCGGGACAGGGGGCCTCCTGGCGCTAACTATGGCTACACCTTC

J gene: TRBJ1-5
clone size: .
D gene: TRBD1
V gene: TRBV6-1
CDR3 length: 14
CDR3 protein: CASSSGQGSQPQHF
CDR3 DNA: TGTGCCAGCAGTTCCGGACAGGGCAGTCAGCCCCAGCATTTT

J gene: TRBJ2-3
clone size: .
D gene: TRBD2
V gene: TRBV9
CDR3 length: 16
CDR3 protein: CASSVASSGATDTQYF
CDR3 DNA: TGTGCCAGCAGCGTAGCTAGTAGCGGGGCCACAGATACGCAGTATTTT

J gene: TRBJ2-1
clone size: .
D gene: TRBD1
V gene: TRBV11-3
CDR3 length: 15
CDR3 protein: CASSLEGTGDYEQFF
CDR3 DNA: TGTGCCAGCAGCTTAGAGGGGACAGGGGACTATGAGCAGTTCTTC

J gene: TRBJ2-5
clone size: .
D gene: .
V gene: TRBV7-9
CDR3 length: 14
CDR3 protein: CASSLERPKETQYF
CDR3 DNA: TGTGCCAGCAGCTTGGAACGGCCGAAAGAGACCCAGTACTTC

J gene: TRBJ1-1
clone size: .
D gene: .
V gene: TRBV19
CDR3 length: 12
CDR3 protein: CASRSGDTEAFF
CDR3 DNA: TGTGCCAGTAGGTCCGGGGACACTGAAGCTTTCTTT

J gene: TRBJ2-2
clone size: .
D gene: .
V gene: TRBV6-1
CDR3 length: 13
CDR3 protein: CASSVQNTGELFF
CDR3 DNA: TGTGCCAGCAGTGTACAGAACACCGGGGAGCTGTTTTTT

J gene: TRBJ2-1
clone size: .
D gene: TRBD2
V gene: TRBV27
CDR3 length: 18
CDR3 protein: CASSFAPFTSGRMDEQFF
CDR3 DNA: TGTGCCAGCAGTTTTGCCCCATTCACTAGCGGGAGGATGGATGAGCAGTTCTTC

J gene: TRBJ2-3
clone size: .
D gene: TRBD2
V gene: TRBV18
CDR3 length: 15
CDR3 protein: CASWEASGKTDTQYF
CDR3 DNA: TGTGCCAGCTGGGAGGCTAGCGGGAAGACAGATACGCAGTATTTT

J gene: TRBJ1-1
clone size: few
D gene: .
V gene: TRBV4-3
CDR3 length: 17
CDR3 protein: CASSQDFSPVKNTEAFF
CDR3 DNA: TGCGCCAGCAGCCAAGATTTCAGTCCGGTTAAGAACACTGAAGCTTTCTTT

J gene: TRBJ1-2
clone size: .
D gene: TRBD1
V gene: TRBV5-1
CDR3 length: 16
CDR3 protein: CASRAGAIRTGSGYTF
CDR3 DNA: TGCGCCAGCCGTGCCGGTGCAATAAGGACAGGGAGTGGCTACACCTTC

J gene: TRBJ2-5
clone size: .
D gene: .
V gene: TRBV28
CDR3 length: 14
CDR3 protein: CASSPPGRRATQYF
CDR3 DNA: TGTGCCAGCAGTCCTCCGGGACGACGCGCGACCCAGTACTTC

J gene: TRBJ2-1
clone size: .
D gene: TRBD2
V gene: TRBV6-1
CDR3 length: 11
CDR3 protein: CASRRLAEQFF
CDR3 DNA: TGTGCCAGCAGGCGACTAGCAGAGCAGTTCTTC

J gene: TRBJ2-3
clone size: .
D gene: .
V gene: TRBV5-8
CDR3 length: 14
CDR3 protein: CASSPLRQWDTQYF
CDR3 DNA: TGTGCCAGCAGCCCCCTGAGGCAGTGGGATACGCAGTATTTT

J gene: TRBJ1-5
clone size: .
D gene: TRBD1
V gene: TRBV29-1
CDR3 length: 14
CDR3 protein: CSVQGGDSNQPQHF
CDR3 DNA: TGCAGCGTACAGGGGGGGGATAGCAATCAGCCCCAGCATTTT

J gene: TRBJ2-1
clone size: .
D gene: .
V gene: TRBV5-1
CDR3 length: 13
CDR3 protein: CASSLGVRDEQFF
CDR3 DNA: TGCGCCAGCAGCTTGGGTGTTCGAGATGAGCAGTTCTTC

J gene: TRBJ1-1
clone size: .
D gene: .
V gene: TRBV10-3
CDR3 length: 12
CDR3 protein: CATRATGGEAFF
CDR3 DNA: TGTGCCACTAGGGCCACCGGCGGTGAAGCTTTCTTT

J gene: TRBJ2-1
clone size: .
D gene: TRBD2
V gene: TRBV10-3
CDR3 length: 15
CDR3 protein: CAITTGILAGEEQFF
CDR3 DNA: TGTGCCATCACCACGGGTATACTAGCGGGAGAAGAGCAGTTCTTC

J gene: TRBJ2-2
clone size: .
D gene: .
V gene: TRBV6-4
CDR3 length: 13
CDR3 protein: CASSDSTHGELFF
CDR3 DNA: TGTGCCAGCAGTGACTCGACGCACGGGGAGCTGTTTTTT

J gene: TRBJ2-3
clone size: .
D gene: TRBD2
V gene: TRBV9
CDR3 length: 16
CDR3 protein: CASSAPGLAGEDTQYF
CDR3 DNA: TGTGCCAGCAGCGCACCGGGACTAGCGGGGGAGGATACGCAGTATTTT

J gene: TRBJ2-1
clone size: .
D gene: TRBD2
V gene: TRBV2
CDR3 length: 14
CDR3 protein: CASSATSGRHEQFF
CDR3 DNA: TGTGCCAGCAGCGCGACTAGCGGGAGGCATGAGCAGTTCTTC

J gene: TRBJ1-1
clone size: .
D gene: .
V gene: TRBV11-2
CDR3 length: 14
CDR3 protein: CASSLVTPNTEAFF
CDR3 DNA: TGTGCCAGCAGCTTAGTGACCCCGAACACTGAAGCTTTCTTT

J gene: TRBJ2-7
clone size: .
D gene: .
V gene: TRBV7-6
CDR3 length: 14
CDR3 protein: CASSLGGGSGEQYF
CDR3 DNA: TGTGCCAGCAGCTTAGGAGGGGGATCGGGAGAGCAGTACTTC

J gene: TRBJ1-1
clone size: .
D gene: .
V gene: TRBV4-3
CDR3 length: 15
CDR3 protein: CASSQAIYMNTEAFF
CDR3 DNA: TGCGCCAGCAGCCAAGCTATCTACATGAACACTGAAGCTTTCTTT

J gene: TRBJ2-2
clone size: .
D gene: TRBD1
V gene: TRBV2
CDR3 length: 15
CDR3 protein: CASRMGQSNTGELFF
CDR3 DNA: TGTGCCAGCAGAATGGGACAGTCGAACACCGGGGAGCTGTTTTTT

J gene: TRBJ2-3
clone size: once
D gene: TRBD1
V gene: TRBV5-6
CDR3 length: 15
CDR3 protein: CASSSHRGRRDTQYF
CDR3 DNA: TGTGCCAGCAGCTCCCACAGGGGGCGAAGAGATACGCAGTATTTT

J gene: TRBJ1-4
clone size: .
D gene: TRBD1
V gene: TRBV15
CDR3 length: 19
CDR3 protein: CATSRDIRPTQGISEKLFF
CDR3 DNA: TGTGCCACCAGCAGAGATATCCGGCCCACACAGGGGATTTCGGAAAAACTGTTTTTT

J gene: TRBJ2-1
clone size: .
D gene: .
V gene: TRBV29-1
CDR3 length: 12
CDR3 protein: CSVNSGRNEQFF
CDR3 DNA: TGCAGCGTTAACTCTGGGAGAAATGAGCAGTTCTTC